The entry below gives a single T cell receptor (beta chain) sequence along with its context. Its matching antigen is unknown. Trimming shortened V by 4 bases and J by 7 bases, and 11 bases separated the two germline ends. Germline V gene lookup returns CDR1 SGDLS and CDR2 YYNGEE. The CDR3 runs 13 residues. The data were taken from a study of cytomegalovirus exposure and HLA in healthy donors. Study overall: Earlier sequencing of about 179 million T cells yielded approximately 120 million unique TCR beta sequences. Notes on the study in general: It was only CMV serostatus that was available as immune exposure information. Investigators reported 164 TCR beta chains as tied to cytomegalovirus.

PCR employed 60 Vbeta and 13 Jbeta primers. Original handling: In a later analysis, of tens of millions of unique beta chains, approximately 10 million appeared in at least two donors. Clones were sequenced by immunoSEQ multiplex PCR, and TCRdb holds only the in-frame ones, with some missing. For V, J and clone size, that table is used; D and trimming come from the DNA. Altogether about 120,000 clones are present, about four fifths being singletons, with the ten largest covering more than 1.5%. This TCR derives from a man aged 18 to 29 in good health and CMV-seronegative. Source material: PBMCs. The J gene is TRBJ2-2, the V gene TRBV9, with D possibly matching TRBD1 (5 bases). As DNA, the CDR3 is TGTGCCAGCAGCCAAACAGGCATCGGGGAGCTGTTTTTT. It encodes CASSQTGIGELFF.